This note documents a single T cell receptor beta chain sequence. The data were obtained in a study of blood T cell repertoires in COVID-19. This CDR3 is 16 amino acids long. After removal of 4 bases from V and 6 bases from J, the junction contained 11 bases not matched to a gene. CDR1 is MDHEN and CDR2 is SYDVKM in the germline V gene. Clones were sequenced by immunoSEQ multiplex PCR, and TCRdb holds only the in-frame ones, with some missing. Of roughly 47,000 clones in the sample, approximately 86% are singletons; the top ten hold about 4.2%. Material for sequencing was peripheral blood. The sequence derives from a woman between 70 and 85 years old with acute or convalescent COVID-19. The genes are TRBV28 and TRBJ1-5; 8 nucleotides align to TRBD1. The CDR3 DNA is TGTGCCAGCAGTTACAACAGGGGGACAGAAACTCAGCCCCAGCATTTT. Translated: CASSYNRGTETQPQHF.